This T cell receptor (beta chain) was recorded in a study of blood T cell repertoires in COVID-19. The assay was immunoSEQ multiplex PCR, and TCRdb's table has in-frame clones only and misses some. Of around 100,000 clones listed, roughly 70% were seen once; the top ten hold about 3.9%. Seattle's enrolled individuals joined amid active infection and were then monitored longitudinally. Germline lookup yields CDR1 MDHEN and CDR2 SYDVKM. The CDR3 contains 14 residues. Trimming cost V 7 bases and J 6 bases, with 16 bases left between them. The V gene is TRBV28, the J gene TRBJ1-5; D might be TRBD1 (5 bases). Sequenced input: peripheral blood. The receptor's source is an older man with COVID-19, enrolled during active disease. The CDR3 DNA follows: TGTGCCAGCAAATTAGACGCAGGGCCTCAGCCCCAGCATTTT. It translates to CASKLDAGPQPQHF.